These 24 T cell receptor beta chains were all obtained from the same sample, sequenced in a study of cytomegalovirus exposure and HLA in healthy donors. The PCR made use of 60 Vbeta and 13 Jbeta primers. Libraries were prepared by immunoSEQ multiplex PCR; TCRdb keeps only in-frame clonotypes and omits some of them. Across just over 200,000 clones, the top ten clones capture 1.1% of the sample. Sequenced sample: PBMCs. The receptors stem from a girl aged 2 to 10 in good health and CMV-seropositive.

The chain joins TRBV7-8 to TRBJ1-2; TRBD1 matches 9 bases. Germline trimming cut 3 bases from V and 2 bases from J; bases unmatched to any gene: 13. CDR3 size: 18 residues. Germline V lookup: CDR1 SGHVS, CDR2 FQNEAQ. The CDR3 here is CASSFPGTGKGKNYGYTF. The CDR3 nucleotides are TGTGCCAGCAGCTTCCCCGGGACAGGGAAGGGGAAGAACTATGGCTACACCTTC.

The genes are TRBV6-5 and TRBJ2-5; weak D call: TRBD1 (5 bases). Germline loops: CDR1 MNHEY, CDR2 SVGAGI. The V end lost 5 bases, the J end lost 4 bases, and 11 bases lay between the germline ends. The CDR3 covers 13 residues. CDR3 in DNA: TGTGCCAGCAGTCCGCAGGGAAGAGAGACCCAGTACTTC. This codes for CASSPQGRETQYF.

The chain recombines TRBV5-4 with TRBJ2-7, with TRBD2 as a possible D gene (6 bases). The CDR3 totals 16 residues. CDR1 SGHNT and CDR2 YYREEE come from the germline V gene (reference sequence). V lost 1 base and J lost 0, with 14 bases in between. Written as DNA, the CDR3 is TGTGCCAGCAGCTTGCCTGGACGGGAGAGCTCCTACGAGCAGTACTTC. It encodes CASSLPGRESSYEQYF.

Remarks on this clone: Other DNA sequences in the sample encode the same CDR3. The rearrangement joins TRBV7-9 to TRBJ2-7; D remains ambiguous. The V gene's germline CDR1 is SEHNR and CDR2 FQNEAQ (reference sequence). The CDR3 covers 12 residues. V gave up 1 base and J gave up 2 bases, with 3 bases separating them. The CDR3 nucleotides are TGTGCCAGCAGCTTAGATACCTACGAGCAGTACTTC. Translated: CASSLDTYEQYF.

The chain recombines TRBV27 with TRBJ2-3; 11 bases map to TRBD1. This CDR3 is built from 16 residues. The V gene's germline CDR1 is MNHEY and CDR2 SMNVEV (reference sequence). V shed 5 bases and J 5 bases; nucleotides not matched to a gene: 9. The CDR3 nucleotides read TGTGCCAGCAGTCGACCGGGACAGGGGGTCGGAGATACGCAGTATTTT. Encoded protein: CASSRPGQGVGDTQYF.

The chain recombines TRBV6-5 with TRBJ1-2; 10 positions match TRBD1. V was clipped by 5 bases and J by 4 bases; unmatched bases: 4. CDR1 is MNHEY, CDR2 SVGAGI, per germline. The CDR3 consists of 14 residues. The CDR3 DNA follows: TGTGCCAGCAGTGCGGGACAGGGGCTCTATGGCTACACCTTC. Translating gives CASSAGQGLYGYTF.

The chain uses TRBV5-1 and TRBJ1-1; a weak D match, TRBD1 (6 bases). The CDR3 runs 13 residues. V shed 4 bases and J shed 5 bases, with 12 bases lying between them. Germline loops: CDR1 SGHRS, CDR2 YFSETQ. The chain's CDR3 is CASSVHRATEAFF. In DNA form, the CDR3 reads TGCGCCAGCAGCGTACACAGGGCAACTGAAGCTTTCTTT.

The chain uses TRBV19 and TRBJ2-7, with D possibly being TRBD2 (6 bases). The CDR3 covers 13 residues. Trimming cost V 10 bases and J 2 bases, with 15 bases left between them. Germline V CDR1 and CDR2: LNHDA, SQIVND (reference sequence). CDR3 sequence reads: CATGAGLTYEQYF. DNA for the CDR3: TGTGCCACGGGAGCAGGATTGACCTACGAGCAGTACTTC. Full variable domain (missing parts from reference TRBV19 and TRBJ2-7): DGGITQSPKYLFRKEGQNVTLSCEQNLNHDAMYWYRQDPGQGLRLIYYSQIVNDFQKGDIAEGYSVSREKKESFPLTVTSAQKNPTAFYLCATGAGLTYEQYFGPGTRLTVT.

V is TRBV5-1 and J is TRBJ1-2; D not resolved. Germline V gene data show CDR1 as SGHRS and CDR2 as YFSETQ. Trimming left V 3 bases short and J 8 bases short, with 11 bases between. The CDR3 consists of 12 residues. In DNA form, the CDR3 reads TGCGCCAGCAGCTCCGAGATGGGCGGCTACACCTTC. Translating it yields CASSSEMGGYTF.

This sequence joins TRBV5-4 and TRBJ1-1; 9 nucleotides align to TRBD1. V was pared by 3 bases and J by 7 bases, with 10 bases of the junction left unmatched. The CDR3 consists of 15 residues. Germline V gene sequence: CDR1 SGHNT, CDR2 YYREEE (reference sequence). CDR3 sequence: CASSSPDRGVIEAFF. The DNA of the CDR3 is TGTGCCAGCAGCTCTCCGGACAGGGGCGTTATTGAAGCTTTCTTT.

The chain uses TRBV6-1 and TRBJ1-2, with D perhaps TRBD1 (5 bases). The length of the CDR3 is 13 residues. Germline values: CDR1 MNHNS, CDR2 SASEGT. V was cut by 8 bases and J by 4 bases, with 14 bases left in between. In nucleotides, the CDR3 is TGTGCCAGCGGGGGGGGTGCAGCCTATGGCTACACCTTC. Translation: CASGGGAAYGYTF.

The chain links TRBV5-6 to TRBJ1-6, with D possibly matching TRBD1 (6 bases). In germline, CDR1 is SGHDT, CDR2 YYEEEE. The CDR3 length is 16 residues. Trimming took 1 base from V and 9 from J, leaving 17 bases between them. This CDR3 is CASSLTGTTPSSPLHF. The CDR3 DNA follows: TGTGCCAGCAGCTTGACAGGGACGACCCCTAGTTCACCCCTCCACTTT. Complete variable domain (other parts from reference TRBV5-6 and TRBJ1-6): DAGVTQSPTHLIKTRGQQVTLRCSPKSGHDTVSWYQQALGQGPQFIFQYYEEEERQRGNFPDRFSGHQFPNYSSELNVNALLLGDSALYLCASSLTGTTPSSPLHFGNGTRLTVT.

The chain joins TRBV28 to TRBJ2-1; the match to TRBD2 covers 10 bases. CDR3 length: 16 amino acids. Trimming removed 2 bases from V and 10 bases from J; junction bases left unmatched: 11. Germline V gene lookup returns CDR1 MDHEN and CDR2 SYDVKM. CDR3 coding DNA: TGTGCCAGCAGTTTAACGGGCCTAGCGGGAGTGGGAGAGCAGTTCTTC. Translated: CASSLTGLAGVGEQFF.

The V gene is TRBV5-6, the J gene TRBJ2-7; TRBD1 aligns across 7 bases. Germline CDR1 and CDR2: SGHDT and YYEEEE. With 4 bases clipped from V and 2 bases from J, the junction kept 9 bases outside the gene matches. The CDR3 is 15 residues long. CDR3 residues: CASSLRTGSTYEQYF. The CDR3 DNA reads TGTGCCAGCAGCCTCCGGACAGGATCAACCTACGAGCAGTACTTC.

J is TRBJ2-3 and V is TRBV9; weak D call: TRBD2 (5 bases). V lost 0 bases and J 4 bases, leaving 12 bases between the germline ends. Germline loops: CDR1 SGDLS, CDR2 YYNGEE. The CDR3 has 15 residues. CDR3 sequence (DNA): TGTGCCAGCAGCGTAGCTACGGGGTCACCAGATACGCAGTATTTT. The encoded protein is CASSVATGSPDTQYF.

The chain employs TRBV5-4 and TRBJ2-1; 10 nucleotides align to TRBD2. CDR3 length: 17 amino acids. The V and J ends lost 4 bases and 2 bases, in that order; junction bases with no gene match: 9. Germline CDR1 is SGHNT and CDR2 is YYREEE (reference sequence). This CDR3 reads CASSRGAGGTTYNEQFF. For the CDR3, the DNA is TGTGCCAGCAGCCGAGGAGCGGGAGGGACCACCTACAATGAGCAGTTCTTC.

V usage is TRBV6-5 and J usage is TRBJ1-1; D not certain. V was pared by 7 bases and J by 5 bases, with 14 bases between. The CDR3 length is 13 residues. Germline V gives CDR1 MNHEY, CDR2 SVGAGI. CDR3 region: CASNGGEETEAFF. The CDR3 DNA reads as TGTGCCAGCAACGGTGGGGAGGAGACTGAAGCTTTCTTT.

Remarks on this clone: The same CDR3 can be traced to other DNA sequences in this sample. The CDR3, as DNA: TGTGCCAGCAGGGAGACAGGGATGGGCAATCAGCCCCAGCATTTT. Translation: CASRETGMGNQPQHF. The chain is built from TRBV6-5 and TRBJ1-5; TRBD1 agrees at 7 bases. Trimming removed 6 bases from V and 2 bases from J; junction bases left unmatched: 7. CDR1 and CDR2 (germline): MNHEY, SVGAGI. The CDR3 runs to 15 residues.

The V gene is TRBV15, the J gene TRBJ1-3, with TRBD1 identical over 7 bases. CDR3 size: 19 residues. Germline values: CDR1 LNHNV, CDR2 YYDKDF (reference sequence). Trimming at V came to 0 bases and at J to 5 bases, leaving 16 bases not matched to a gene. The CDR3 loop is CATSREIGLDHRGRNTIYF. In DNA, the CDR3 is TGTGCCACCAGCAGAGAGATTGGTTTAGACCACAGGGGAAGAAACACCATATATTTT.

The chain is built from TRBV28 and TRBJ2-6; 7 bases align to TRBD1. Germline CDR1 MDHEN, CDR2 SYDVKM. The CDR3 contains 19 residues. V trimming: 4 bases; J trimming: 1 base; junction bases outside the gene matches: 13. The CDR3 DNA is TGTGCCAGCAGTTCCTTACAGGGGTTCACCCTTTCTGGGGCCAACGTCCTGACTTTC. Its translation: CASSSLQGFTLSGANVLTF.

The V and J genes are TRBV5-1 and TRBJ2-2, with TRBD1 matching over 7 bases. Unmatched junction bases numbered 5, after V lost 0 bases and J lost 3 bases. The CDR3 length is 16 residues. Germline CDR1 and CDR2: SGHRS and YFSETQ. CDR3 in amino acids: CASSLGHRGDTGELFF. The CDR3 region has the DNA TGCGCCAGCAGCTTGGGGCACAGGGGAGACACCGGGGAGCTGTTTTTT.

The chain is built from TRBV5-4 and TRBJ2-3, with TRBD2 matching 12 bases. The germline CDR1 and CDR2 sequences are SGHNT and YYREEE (reference sequence). Unmatched junction bases numbered 7, after V lost 0 bases and J lost 8 bases. The CDR3 consists of 16 residues. Here the CDR3 reads CASSLGLAGDGVTQYF. The CDR3, as DNA: TGTGCCAGCAGCTTGGGACTAGCGGGAGATGGGGTTACGCAGTATTTT.

The chain recombines TRBV28 with TRBJ2-7, with no clear D. The CDR3 is 13 amino acids. Germline values: CDR1 MDHEN, CDR2 SYDVKM. V was shortened by 2 bases and J by 3 bases, with 8 bases between the two germline ends. CDR3 in DNA: TGTGCCAGCAGTTTAAGTCAGCGCTACGAGCAGTACTTC. Encoded protein: CASSLSQRYEQYF.

This rearrangement joins TRBV5-5 to TRBJ2-2, with D tentatively TRBD2 (6 bases). The V end lost 4 bases, the J end lost 7 bases, and 14 bases lay between the germline ends. This CDR3 region has 14 residues. Germline CDR1 and CDR2: SGHKS and YYEKEE (reference sequence). CDR3 amino acids: CASSPVHGGGELFF. The CDR3 DNA is TGTGCCAGCAGCCCAGTCCACGGGGGCGGGGAGCTGTTTTTT.